What follows are 27 T cell receptor beta chains derived from one specimen sequenced in a study of cytomegalovirus exposure and HLA in healthy donors. The PCR contained 60 Vbeta and 13 Jbeta primers. Profiled with immunoSEQ multiplex PCR; TCRdb holds only in-frame clones, not every one. The sample lists some 150,000 clones; 81% were seen once. Input material: PBMCs. The origin of the receptors is a woman in her fifties or sixties in good health and CMV-seronegative.

The CDR3 spells CASNARLEEAVAFF. In nucleotides, the CDR3 is TGTGCCAGTAACGCCAGACTGGAGGAGGCTGTCGCTTTCTTT. The chain couples TRBV19 to TRBJ1-1; D remains unclear. Germline V lookup: CDR1 LNHDA, CDR2 SQIVND (reference sequence). The CDR3 covers 14 residues. V dropped 7 bases and J dropped 11 bases, with 23 bases sitting between them.

This clone was detected only once. The chain is built from TRBV6-5 and TRBJ2-1; tentatively, D is TRBD1 (6 bases). Germline V gives CDR1 MNHEY, CDR2 SVGAGI. Deletions cut 5 bases from V and 6 bases from J, with 8 bases between. The CDR3 has 12 residues. This CDR3 reads CASSLRGNEQFF. CDR3 nucleotides: TGTGCCAGCAGTCTCAGGGGCAATGAGCAGTTCTTC.

Worth noting for this clone: This same CDR3 is encoded by further DNA sequences in the sample. The rearrangement links TRBV7-2 to TRBJ1-1, with D possibly being TRBD1 (6 bases). Germline V CDR1 and CDR2: SGHTA, FQGNSA. The CDR3 runs 14 residues. V lost 1 base, J lost 1 base, and 7 bases lay in between. The CDR3 loop is CASSLGQANTEAFF. The DNA of the CDR3 is TGTGCCAGCAGCTTAGGACAGGCGAACACTGAAGCTTTCTTT.

The V call is TRBV7-5, the J call TRBJ2-3; the D call of TRBD1 is as the table states it, not checked on the DNA. TRBV7-5 is labeled a pseudogene. The CDR3 sequence is 15 residues long. The CDR3: CARSYLPLGVDTQYF. Written as DNA, the CDR3 is TGTGCCAGAAGCTACCTCCCCCTAGGGGTGGATACGCAGTATTTT.

The V gene is TRBV5-1, the J gene TRBJ2-3; D is possibly TRBD1 (6 bases). Germline V gene sequence: CDR1 SGHRS, CDR2 YFSETQ. The CDR3 has 13 residues. Trimming removed 5 bases from V and 5 bases from J, with 12 bases in between. The chain's CDR3 is CASRPMGQDTQYF. The CDR3 coding sequence is TGCGCCAGCAGGCCCATGGGACAAGATACGCAGTATTTT. The complete variable domain, with remaining parts taken from reference TRBV5-1 and TRBJ2-3, reads KAGVTQTPRYLIKTRGQQVTLSCSPISGHRSVSWYQQTPGQGLQFLFEYFSETQRNKGNFPGRFSGRQFSNSRSEMNVSTLELGDSALYLCASRPMGQDTQYFGPGTRLTVL.

The chain's CDR3 is CATSRDRGLGGYTF. The DNA for the CDR3 is TGTGCCACCAGCAGAGATCGCGGTTTGGGTGGCTACACCTTC. The V gene is TRBV15, the J gene TRBJ1-2, with no clear D. Looked up from germline, CDR1 is LNHNV and CDR2 is YYDKDF (reference sequence). With 0 bases removed from V and 7 bases from J, the gap between germline ends came to 12 bases. This CDR3 is built from 14 residues.

The CDR3 bases are TGTGCCAGTTCCGACGCCGGGACAGGGGGCACTGAAGCTTTCTTT. Amino acid sequence: CASSDAGTGGTEAFF. The chain has TRBV19 and TRBJ1-1; 11 positions match TRBD1. V was clipped by 8 bases and J by 4 bases; unmatched bases: 9. CDR3 length: 15 amino acids. Germline values: CDR1 LNHDA, CDR2 SQIVND (reference sequence).

This sequence joins TRBV19 and TRBJ1-5; D gene ambiguous. The length of the CDR3 is 12 residues. V was trimmed by 0 bases and J by 11 bases, leaving 8 bases between them. Germline CDR1 and CDR2: LNHDA and SQIVND (reference sequence). The CDR3 DNA is TGTGCCAGTAGTATAGATCAGGTGACCCAGCATTTT. Translating it yields CASSIDQVTQHF.

This chain uses TRBV9 with TRBJ2-5; a weak D match, TRBD2 (6 bases). Trimming stripped 3 bases from V and 5 bases from J, with 14 bases between. Germline-derived CDR1 and CDR2 are SGDLS and YYNGEE. This CDR3 has 14 amino acids. This CDR3 reads CASSAVGGKETQYF. The DNA for the CDR3 is TGTGCCAGCAGCGCCGTTGGGGGGAAGGAGACCCAGTACTTC.

This clone was seen a few times. This chain connects TRBV7-3 to TRBJ2-2, with D possibly TRBD1 on 5 matching bases. Germline assignment: CDR1 SGHTA and CDR2 FQGTGA. V dropped 5 bases and J dropped 7 bases, with 20 bases sitting between them. The CDR3 is 16 residues long. The DNA for the CDR3 is TGTGCCAGCAGCCTTACCAAAACAGGAAACCACGGGGAGCTGTTTTTT. Translation: CASSLTKTGNHGELFF. Full variable domain (outside the CDR3, taken from reference TRBV7-3 and TRBJ2-2): GAGVSQTPSNKVTEKGKYVELRCDPISGHTALYWYRQSLGQGPEFLIYFQGTGAADDSGLPNDRFFAVRPEGSVSTLKIQRTERGDSAVYLCASSLTKTGNHGELFFGEGSRLTVL.

This chain joins TRBV7-2 and TRBJ2-2; no clear D. Germline V lookup: CDR1 SGHTA, CDR2 FQGNSA. The CDR3 has 12 residues. Trimming cost V 3 bases and J 3 bases, with 2 bases left between them. CDR3 in amino acids: CASSFDTGELFF. The CDR3 DNA is TGTGCCAGCAGCTTCGACACCGGGGAGCTGTTTTTT.

This chain uses TRBV5-1 with TRBJ2-7; TRBD1 matches 9 bases. The CDR3 sequence is 13 residues long. With V trimmed by 5 bases and J by 0 bases, 0 bases remained unmatched. CDR1 and CDR2 (germline): SGHRS, YFSETQ. CDR3 DNA sequence: TGCGCCAGCAGGGGACAGGGCTCCTACGAGCAGTACTTC. Translated: CASRGQGSYEQYF.

The V call is TRBV4-3, the J call TRBJ2-1, with unresolved D. The V gene's germline CDR1 is LGHNA and CDR2 YSLEER. Trimming removed 1 base at V and 7 bases at J, with 8 bases between. The CDR3 has 13 residues. In DNA, the CDR3 is TGCGCCAGCAGCCAAGGACTCCTGAATGAGCAGTTCTTC. This codes for CASSQGLLNEQFF.

This clone was detected a few times. The chain has TRBV7-8 and TRBJ1-2; weak D call: TRBD1 (6 bases). Germline CDR1 reads SGHVS; CDR2 reads FQNEAQ. The CDR3 loop spans 14 amino acids. Trimming cost V 1 base and J 8 bases, with 14 bases left between them. CDR3 sequence (DNA): TGTGCCAGCAGCTTAGACCGGCAGGGGTACGGCTACACCTTC. It yields the protein CASSLDRQGYGYTF.

The CDR3 DNA reads as TGTGCCAGCTCCTGGGAGAGGCGCGGGGAGCAGTACTTC. It specifies CASSWERRGEQYF. The V call is TRBV2, the J call TRBJ2-7; tentative D call: TRBD2 (5 bases). The ends were cut back, 8 bases at V and 7 bases at J, with 18 bases in the middle. The germline V gene has CDR1 SNHLY and CDR2 FYNNEI. The CDR3 is 13 amino acids.

The rearrangement joins TRBV13 to TRBJ2-1; TRBD1 is a possible D gene (6 bases). V lost 5 bases and J 2 bases, leaving 13 bases between the germline ends. This CDR3 region has 15 residues. CDR1 and CDR2 from the germline V gene are PRHDT and FYEKMQ (reference sequence). This CDR3 is CASSATGIAYNEQFF. DNA of the CDR3: TGTGCCAGCAGCGCAACAGGGATTGCCTACAATGAGCAGTTCTTC.

The rearrangement joins TRBV5-4 to TRBJ2-7, with 7 bases lining up with TRBD1. This CDR3 comprises 14 residues. With V trimmed by 4 bases and J by 1 base, 5 bases remained unmatched. The V gene's germline CDR1 is SGHNT and CDR2 YYREEE (reference sequence). This CDR3 is CASSLGGISYEQYF. Written as DNA, the CDR3 is TGTGCCAGCAGCCTAGGGGGCATTTCCTACGAGCAGTACTTC. Complete variable domain (other parts from reference TRBV5-4 and TRBJ2-7): ETGVTQSPTHLIKTRGQQVTLRCSSQSGHNTVSWYQQALGQGPQFIFQYYREEENGRGNFPPRFSGLQFPNYSSELNVNALELDDSALYLCASSLGGISYEQYFGPGTRLTVT.

The V gene is TRBV6-1, the J gene TRBJ2-1; 13 bases fit TRBD2. There are 19 residues in the CDR3. The junction had 13 bases not matched to a gene; V was cut back by 4 bases and J by 4 bases. The germline CDR1 and CDR2 sequences are MNHNS and SASEGT. DNA for the CDR3: TGTGCCAGCAGTGGAACTAGCGGGGGGGGTGGTAGGGGATACAATGAGCAGTTCTTC. Its protein product is CASSGTSGGGGRGYNEQFF.

V usage is TRBV7-2 and J usage is TRBJ2-7; no firm D call. Trimming took off 2 bases at V and 3 bases at J, with 8 bases between the two ends. From germline, CDR1 is SGHTA and CDR2 FQGNSA. This CDR3 region has 13 residues. The CDR3: CASSLFRLYEQYF. The DNA of the CDR3 is TGTGCCAGCAGCTTATTCAGGCTCTACGAGCAGTACTTC.

The chain employs TRBV28 and TRBJ2-7; 9 positions match TRBD2. CDR3 size: 13 residues. V gave up 10 bases and J gave up 1 base; unmatched junction bases: 5. In germline, CDR1 is MDHEN, CDR2 SYDVKM. The DNA of the CDR3 is TGTGCCATTCGTAGCGGGAGTTCCTACGAGCAGTACTTC. It specifies CAIRSGSSYEQYF.

J is TRBJ2-2 and V is TRBV11-2, with a possible D match to TRBD2 (6 bases). Germline-derived CDR1 and CDR2 are SGHAT and FQNNGV. V lost 5 bases and J 4 bases, leaving 17 bases between the germline ends. There are 16 residues in the CDR3. The CDR3 DNA follows: TGTGCCAGCAGCCGACCGGGACTGAGGGGCACCGGGGAGCTGTTTTTT. Encoded protein: CASSRPGLRGTGELFF.

The chain couples TRBV9 to TRBJ1-2, with unresolved D. CDR1 and CDR2 from the germline V gene are SGDLS and YYNGEE. V was shortened by 2 bases and J by 0 bases, with 11 bases between the two germline ends. The CDR3 has 15 residues. This CDR3 reads CASSVSGESNYGYTF. For the CDR3, the DNA is TGTGCCAGCAGCGTGAGCGGAGAATCTAACTATGGCTACACCTTC. Full variable domain (rest looked up from reference TRBV9 and TRBJ1-2): DSGVTQTPKHLITATGQRVTLRCSPRSGDLSVYWYQQSLDQGLQFLIQYYNGEERAKGNILERFSAQQFPDLHSELNLSSLELGDSALYFCASSVSGESNYGYTFGSGTRLTVV.

This clone was found a few times. The chain has TRBV13 and TRBJ2-5; no reliable D call. Germline loops: CDR1 PRHDT, CDR2 FYEKMQ (reference sequence). CDR3 length equals 12 residues. Trimming stripped 1 base from V and 5 bases from J, with 5 bases between. The CDR3 DNA is TGTGCCAGCAGCTTAGAACTGGAGACCCAGTACTTC. It translates to CASSLELETQYF.

The chain links TRBV28 to TRBJ2-2; the D gene is possibly TRBD1 (5 bases). Germline V gene data show CDR1 as MDHEN and CDR2 as SYDVKM. The CDR3 spans 18 residues. The V end was cut by 4 bases, the J end by 7 bases, with 25 bases between. As DNA, the CDR3 is TGTGCCAGCAGTTCCCCTTTTGTTGCTGCGCCTCAGGGCGGGGAGCTGTTTTTT. It encodes CASSSPFVAAPQGGELFF.

CDR3 DNA sequence: TGTGCCAGCAACTCGTTCGGGACTCCGGTCGATGAGCAGTTCTTC. Translated, it gives CASNSFGTPVDEQFF. This chain joins TRBV27 and TRBJ2-1, with D maybe TRBD2 (6 bases). Trimming removed 7 bases from V and 8 bases from J, with 21 bases in between. Germline CDR1 is MNHEY and CDR2 is SMNVEV (reference sequence). CDR3 size: 15 residues.

The rearrangement links TRBV5-6 to TRBJ1-2; 7 bases agree with TRBD1. Germline assignment: CDR1 SGHDT and CDR2 YYEEEE. Unmatched junction bases numbered 10, after V lost 3 bases and J lost 2 bases. The CDR3 has 16 amino acids. In nucleotides, the CDR3 is TGTGCCAGCAGCTCCGGACAGGTGGGAACCAACTATGGCTACACCTTC. As protein: CASSSGQVGTNYGYTF.

This clone was detected only once. The V gene is TRBV6-4, the J gene TRBJ2-1, with TRBD1 matching over 10 bases. The germline gives CDR1 MRHNA, CDR2 SNTAGT. The CDR3 consists of 15 residues. V lost 6 bases to trimming and J lost 6 bases; unmatched junction nucleotides: 8. The CDR3 sequence is CASSQGTGASNEQFF. In DNA form, the CDR3 reads TGTGCCAGCAGCCAGGGGACAGGGGCGTCCAATGAGCAGTTCTTC.